These 31 T cell receptor beta chains were all obtained from the same sample, sequenced in a study of brain T cells in children with intractable seizures. The repertoire was sequenced with immunoSEQ multiplex PCR; TCRdb's copy has only in-frame clones and lacks some. This table holds 50,000 to 75,000 clones, about 96% found once. The source material was peripheral blood, sampled at surgery. The receptors here all came from a boy under two years old with focal cortical dysplasia and intractable seizures.

The J gene is TRBJ2-1, the V gene TRBV5-1; 9 bases are a match to TRBD2. Germline V gene sequence: CDR1 SGHRS, CDR2 YFSETQ. The CDR3 runs to 15 residues. After removal of 1 base from V and 5 bases from J, the junction contained 4 bases not matched to a gene. CDR3 loop: CASSLFAGGHNEQFF. CDR3 nucleotide sequence: TGCGCCAGCAGCTTGTTCGCGGGGGGGCACAATGAGCAGTTCTTC.

The CDR3 loop is CASTPVREYNEQFF. The DNA for the CDR3 is TGTGCCAGCACCCCCGTGCGGGAGTACAATGAGCAGTTCTTC. The V and J genes are TRBV9 and TRBJ2-1; 7 positions agree with TRBD2. CDR1 is SGDLS, CDR2 YYNGEE, per germline. V shed 6 bases, J shed 4 bases, and the junction held 7 bases outside the gene matches. CDR3 length equals 14 residues.

The V gene is TRBV28, the J gene TRBJ2-7; D might be TRBD1 (5 bases). Germline V gives CDR1 MDHEN, CDR2 SYDVKM. V shed 2 bases and J shed 7 bases, with 15 bases lying between them. CDR3 length: 14 amino acids. DNA of the CDR3: TGTGCCAGCAGTTTAGGTCATTTGCCAGGGGAGCAGTACTTC. Translated: CASSLGHLPGEQYF.

This chain uses TRBV5-5 with TRBJ2-7; the D gene is possibly TRBD1 (5 bases). CDR3 length: 12 residues. The germline V gene has CDR1 SGHKS and CDR2 YYEKEE (reference sequence). V was pared by 0 bases and J by 7 bases, with 8 bases between. CDR3 nucleotides: TGTGCCAGCAGCTTGGTAGGGGTTGAGCAGTACTTC. This gives the protein CASSLVGVEQYF.

The chain has TRBV19 and TRBJ2-1; D perhaps matches TRBD2 (6 bases). CDR1 LNHDA and CDR2 SQIVND come from the germline V gene (reference sequence). V was shortened by 6 bases and J by 9 bases, with 12 bases between the two germline ends. The CDR3 loop spans 12 amino acids. In DNA, the CDR3 is TGTGCCAGTAGCAAAAGGAGGGGTGAGCAGTTCTTC. It specifies CASSKRRGEQFF. Using reference TRBV19 and TRBJ2-1 for the parts outside the CDR3, the full variable domain is DGGITQSPKYLFRKEGQNVTLSCEQNLNHDAMYWYRQDPGQGLRLIYYSQIVNDFQKGDIAEGYSVSREKKESFPLTVTSAQKNPTAFYLCASSKRRGEQFFGPGTRLTVL.

This sequence joins TRBV29-1 and TRBJ1-1; 7 positions match TRBD1. Germline V gene lookup returns CDR1 SQVTM and CDR2 ANQGSEA. After removal of 2 bases from V and 1 base from J, the junction contained 4 bases not matched to a gene. This CDR3 has 14 amino acids. CDR3 protein: CSVEKGQPNTEAFF. The CDR3 DNA is TGCAGCGTTGAAAAGGGACAGCCGAACACTGAAGCTTTCTTT.

The gene calls are TRBV19 and TRBJ2-2, with a possible D match to TRBD2 (5 bases). Trimming removed 2 bases at V and 7 bases at J, with 11 bases between. Germline assignment: CDR1 LNHDA and CDR2 SQIVND (reference sequence). The CDR3 consists of 14 residues. CDR3 DNA: TGTGCCAGTAGTATAAGAGGGATTAACGGGGAGCTGTTTTTT. This gives the protein CASSIRGINGELFF.

The chain is built from TRBV19 and TRBJ1-4; D is uncertain. Germline V gene data show CDR1 as LNHDA and CDR2 as SQIVND (reference sequence). V lost 4 bases and J 5 bases, leaving 11 bases between the germline ends. The CDR3 runs 14 residues. The CDR3 nucleotides read TGTGCCAGTAGTAGGTCCTTGGGGAATGAAAAACTGTTTTTT. This encodes CASSRSLGNEKLFF.

The J gene is TRBJ2-3, the V gene TRBV9; 10 bases agree with TRBD2. This CDR3 is built from 14 residues. The germline V gene has CDR1 SGDLS and CDR2 YYNGEE. Trimming removed 6 bases from V and 6 bases from J; junction bases left unmatched: 7. CDR3 in amino acids: CASTLAGGWDTQYF. In DNA, the CDR3 is TGTGCCAGCACCTTAGCGGGAGGTTGGGATACGCAGTATTTT.

The chain joins TRBV6-6 to TRBJ2-3, with a tentative D call TRBD1 (7 bases). V was shortened by 4 bases and J by 0 bases, with 14 bases between the two germline ends. This CDR3 spans 16 amino acids. Germline CDR1 MNHNY, CDR2 SVGAGI (reference sequence). The CDR3 reads CASSFSQGGSTDTQYF. The CDR3 DNA is TGTGCCAGCAGTTTTTCCCAGGGGGGCAGCACAGATACGCAGTATTTT.

This clone is a singleton in its sample. In DNA, the CDR3 is TGTGCCAGCAGTGGTACTAGCAGGCCAGATACGCAGTATTTT. Translated: CASSGTSRPDTQYF. This sequence joins TRBV2 and TRBJ2-3; D perhaps matches TRBD2 (6 bases). The CDR3 covers 14 residues. V was shortened by 4 bases and J by 4 bases, with 12 bases between the two germline ends. Germline V gene lookup returns CDR1 SNHLY and CDR2 FYNNEI.

V gene TRBV6-5 combines with J gene TRBJ2-3; TRBD2 might be the D (6 bases). The V gene lost 6 bases and the J gene lost 1 base, with 14 bases spanning the gap. The CDR3 is 15 residues long. In germline, CDR1 is MNHEY, CDR2 SVGAGI. The CDR3 protein is CASSGGPGGTDTQYF. The CDR3 DNA reads as TGTGCCAGCAGCGGAGGGCCGGGAGGCACAGATACGCAGTATTTT.

This clone has a single count. This chain links TRBV4-2 with TRBJ1-4; D remains unclear. Per the germline V gene, CDR1 is LGHNA and CDR2 is YNFKEQ. The CDR3 totals 15 residues. The V end lost 5 bases, the J end lost 3 bases, and 13 bases lay between the germline ends. The CDR3, as DNA: TGTGCCAGCAGCAGGGAGGGAAGACCTAATGAAAAACTGTTTTTT. Translating gives CASSREGRPNEKLFF.

This clone was detected only a few times. This chain uses TRBV6-6 with TRBJ2-7, with D unresolved. Trimming took off 2 bases at V and 0 bases at J, with 8 bases between the two ends. Germline V gives CDR1 MNHNY, CDR2 SVGAGI (reference sequence). CDR3 length equals 14 residues. The CDR3 DNA sequence: TGTGCCAGCAGTTACAATGGCGGCTCCTACGAGCAGTACTTC. Translated, it gives CASSYNGGSYEQYF.

The chain combines TRBV4-1 with TRBJ1-6, with D perhaps matching TRBD1 (5 bases). In germline, CDR1 is MGHRA, CDR2 YSYEKL. This CDR3 is 14 amino acids long. Trimming left V 2 bases short and J 8 bases short, with 10 bases between. The CDR3 here is CASSQRDRYSPLHF. The CDR3 DNA is TGCGCCAGCAGCCAACGGGACCGGTATTCACCCCTCCACTTT.

This sequence joins TRBV15 and TRBJ1-2, with D maybe TRBD1 (5 bases). V lost 1 base and J 2 bases, leaving 8 bases between the germline ends. This CDR3 has 14 residues. The germline CDR1 and CDR2 sequences are LNHNV and YYDKDF (reference sequence). The CDR3 nucleotides are TGTGCCACCAGCAGAGTAGGGGAGAACTATGGCTACACCTTC. This codes for CATSRVGENYGYTF.

The chain uses TRBV19 and TRBJ2-3; 12 positions match TRBD2. V lost 7 bases and J lost 4; bases outside the gene matches: 9. The germline V gene has CDR1 LNHDA and CDR2 SQIVND (reference sequence). The CDR3 consists of 16 residues. The CDR3 DNA sequence: TGTGCCAGTACTCCCCTAGCGGGAGGGCGGGCAGATACGCAGTATTTT. Translation gives CASTPLAGGRADTQYF.

J is TRBJ2-5 and V is TRBV6-1, with no clear D. Per germline, CDR1 MNHNS and CDR2 SASEGT. Trimming took 1 base from V and 1 from J, leaving 4 bases between them. The CDR3 runs 13 residues. CDR3 loop: CASSEGPQETQYF. For the CDR3, the DNA is TGTGCCAGCAGTGAAGGACCCCAAGAGACCCAGTACTTC.

The chain joins TRBV7-9 to TRBJ1-2; the D gene is possibly TRBD1 (5 bases). The CDR3 loop spans 16 amino acids. Trimming removed 3 bases at V and 4 bases at J, with 18 bases between. CDR1 SEHNR and CDR2 FQNEAQ come from the germline V gene (reference sequence). Here the CDR3 DNA reads TGTGCCAGCAGCTTGAATAGTGTGGGAGGGGCCTATGGCTACACCTTC. This translates into CASSLNSVGGAYGYTF.

The V gene is TRBV5-5, the J gene TRBJ2-3, with D possibly matching TRBD2 (6 bases). The CDR3 runs 16 residues. CDR1 and CDR2 from the germline V gene are SGHKS and YYEKEE (reference sequence). V dropped 0 bases and J dropped 5 bases, with 16 bases sitting between them. CDR3 amino acids: CASSLDGSSEVDTQYF. The CDR3 DNA sequence: TGTGCCAGCAGCTTGGATGGTTCTAGCGAGGTAGATACGCAGTATTTT.

J is TRBJ1-5 and V is TRBV30, with 10 bases matching TRBD1. Germline V CDR1 and CDR2: GTSNPN, SVGIG (reference sequence). V trimming: 2 bases; J trimming: 5 bases; junction bases outside the gene matches: 9. The CDR3 contains 16 residues. This CDR3 is CAWSRRRQGAHQPQHF. The CDR3 DNA reads TGTGCCTGGAGTCGCAGAAGACAGGGGGCGCATCAGCCCCAGCATTTT.

CDR3 DNA: TGTGCCATCCTTCCCCTAGGCGGGGCTAGCGGGACCTACGAGCAGTACTTC. Protein: CAILPLGGASGTYEQYF. The chain couples TRBV2 to TRBJ2-7; TRBD2 aligns across 9 bases. The junction had 18 bases not matched to a gene; V was cut back by 10 bases and J by 2 bases. Germline-derived CDR1 and CDR2 are SNHLY and FYNNEI. The CDR3 is made up of 17 amino acids.

This chain connects TRBV7-3 to TRBJ1-6; no reliable D call. CDR1 and CDR2 from the germline V gene are SGHTA and FQGTGA. CDR3 length equals 14 residues. The V end lost 0 bases, the J end lost 4 bases, and 4 bases lay between the germline ends. In nucleotides, the CDR3 is TGTGCCAGCAGCTTAACAGGGTATAATTCACCCCTCCACTTT. Its protein is CASSLTGYNSPLHF.

This chain uses TRBV18 with TRBJ2-7; the D call may be TRBD1 or TRBD2 (5 bases each). Trimming took 3 bases from V and 3 from J, leaving 24 bases between them. The CDR3 totals 18 residues. Germline loops: CDR1 KGHSH, CDR2 LQKENI. The CDR3 DNA reads as TGTGCCAGCTCACCGGCCTCCCCCTTAACGGGACCAAACTACGAGCAGTACTTC. Amino acids: CASSPASPLTGPNYEQYF.

The rearrangement joins TRBV3-1 (or the pseudogene TRBV3-2) to TRBJ1-2; maybe TRBD1 (6 bases). The CDR3 sequence is 15 residues long. V lost 0 bases to trimming and J lost 8 bases, with 16 bases between them. In germline, CDR1 is LGHDT, CDR2 YNNKEL (reference sequence). This chain's CDR3 is CASSQDKGLGGGYTF. For the CDR3, the DNA is TGTGCCAGCAGCCAAGATAAAGGCTTAGGGGGAGGCTACACCTTC.

The sample holds a few counts of this clone. J is TRBJ2-7 and V is TRBV7-9; tentative D call: TRBD1 (7 bases). V lost 5 bases and J 1 base, leaving 12 bases between the germline ends. From germline, CDR1 is SEHNR and CDR2 FQNEAQ (reference sequence). The CDR3 length is 14 residues. The CDR3 protein is CASSKTGRSYEQYF. For the CDR3, the DNA is TGTGCCAGCAGCAAGACAGGGAGGTCCTACGAGCAGTACTTC.

The V call is TRBV5-6, the J call TRBJ2-7, with 14 bases matching TRBD2. This CDR3 is built from 18 residues. J was trimmed by 4 bases and V by 3 bases; bases with no gene match: 12. Germline CDR1 SGHDT, CDR2 YYEEEE. CDR3 sequence reads: CASSSLGLAGGSHYEQYF. DNA for the CDR3: TGTGCCAGCAGCTCCCTTGGACTAGCGGGAGGCTCACATTACGAGCAGTACTTC.

This chain connects TRBV25-1 to TRBJ1-1, with TRBD1 matching 8 bases. The CDR3 sequence is 15 residues long. Germline-derived CDR1 and CDR2 are MGHDK and SYGVNS. V was pared by 2 bases and J by 6 bases, with 8 bases of the junction left unmatched. CDR3 DNA sequence: TGTGCCAGCAGTGAACGGACAGGGAATGGTCCTGAAGCTTTCTTT. Its protein product is CASSERTGNGPEAFF.

V and J are TRBV6-2 or TRBV6-3 and TRBJ2-5; 8 bases are shared with TRBD2. CDR1 and CDR2 (germline): MNHEY, SVGEGT. J was trimmed by 8 bases and V by 5 bases; bases with no gene match: 16. The CDR3 sequence is 16 residues long. The CDR3 coding sequence is TGTGCCAGCAGTACTCTACAAAGGGGACTAGGAGCCACCCAGTACTTC. Residues: CASSTLQRGLGATQYF.

The rearrangement links TRBV7-6 to TRBJ2-3; 12 nucleotides align to TRBD2. Trimming cost V 0 bases and J 0 bases; bases outside gene matches: 13. The CDR3 is made up of 21 amino acids. Germline CDR1 is SGHVS and CDR2 is FNYEAQ. CDR3 loop: CASSLAMLGLAGPPSTDTQYF. DNA for the CDR3: TGTGCCAGCAGCTTAGCGATGTTAGGACTAGCGGGACCCCCTAGCACAGATACGCAGTATTTT.

The CDR3 bases are TGTGCCAGCAGCCAAGACCGGGGCGGGCGGGGGACCCAGTACTTC. This sequence encodes CASSQDRGGRGTQYF. V and J are TRBV3-1 (or the pseudogene TRBV3-2) and TRBJ2-5, with TRBD2 as a possible D gene (6 bases). Germline values: CDR1 LGHDT, CDR2 YNNKEL (reference sequence). Trimming shortened V by 0 bases and J by 7 bases, and 15 bases separated the two germline ends. The CDR3 spans 15 residues.